The 24 T cell receptor beta chains presented below share a single source sample, sequenced in a study of Graves' ophthalmopathy and Graves' hyperthyroidism. As the template, RNA transcripts were used to amplify TCR beta CDR3 regions. HTBI primers were employed in first-round RT-PCR, then a second-round multiplex PCR followed. One entry per CDR3 protein results from TCRdb running MiXCR on the multiplex PCR reads. The sample contains more than 300,000 distinct CDR3 sequences, about 17% of which appear only once. The sample consisted of peripheral blood. Every receptor here comes from an adult woman with stable Graves' hyperthyroidism.

In its sample, this clonotype was seen a few times. The chain couples TRBV2 to TRBJ2-2; weak D call: TRBD2 (5 bases). V shed 4 bases and J shed 13 bases, with 13 bases lying between them. Germline assignment: CDR1 SNHLY and CDR2 FYNNEI. The CDR3 sequence is 12 residues long. CDR3 nucleotide sequence: TGTGCCAGCAGTGTAAGCGAGGGTGGGCTGTTTTTT. Protein sequence: CASSVSEGGLFF.

This clonotype was found a few times. The V and J genes are TRBV18 and TRBJ2-7; D uncertain. The CDR3 is 18 residues long. The germline gives CDR1 KGHSH, CDR2 LQKENI. V lost 1 base to trimming and J lost 0 bases, with 19 bases between them. The CDR3 nucleotides read TGTGCCAGCTCACCACTTGTCAGAGAGCCCACAAGCTCCTACGAGCAGTACTTC. This codes for CASSPLVREPTSSYEQYF.

At least ten counts were recorded for this clonotype. The chain combines TRBV27 with TRBJ2-7, with 10 bases aligning to TRBD2. The CDR3 has 15 residues. In germline, CDR1 is MNHEY, CDR2 SMNVEV (reference sequence). V was clipped by 2 bases and J by 2 bases; unmatched bases: 3. DNA for the CDR3: TGTGCCAGCAGTTTAAGACTAGCGGGTACCTACGAGCAGTACTTC. Translation: CASSLRLAGTYEQYF.

At least ten counts were recorded for this clonotype. V usage is TRBV2 and J usage is TRBJ2-5; no clear D gene. Germline V gives CDR1 SNHLY, CDR2 FYNNEI. Trimming left V 2 bases short and J 5 bases short, with 9 bases between. The CDR3 covers 13 residues. The CDR3 DNA reads TGTGCCAGCAGTGAACTCCTGGTGGAGACCCAGTACTTC. It encodes CASSELLVETQYF. Full variable domain (rest looked up from reference TRBV2 and TRBJ2-5): EPEVTQTPSHQVTQMGQEVILRCVPISNHLYFYWYRQILGQKVEFLVSFYNNEISEKSEIFDDQFSVERPDGSNFTLKIRSTKLEDSAMYFCASSELLVETQYFGPGTRLLVL.

The table lists this clonotype with many counts. The genes are TRBV2 and TRBJ2-7, with 9 bases aligning to TRBD1. The ends lost 7 bases at V and 6 bases at J; junction bases unmatched: 10. CDR1 and CDR2 (germline): SNHLY, FYNNEI. CDR3 size: 14 residues. The CDR3 protein is CASTPGTGWGEQYF. Here the CDR3 DNA reads TGTGCCAGCACCCCCGGGACAGGGTGGGGCGAGCAGTACTTC.

This clonotype was seen ten or more times. V usage is TRBV19 and J usage is TRBJ2-2; D is possibly TRBD1 (5 bases). Germline values: CDR1 LNHDA, CDR2 SQIVND (reference sequence). The CDR3 consists of 16 residues. V shed 3 bases and J shed 2 bases, with 13 bases lying between them. CDR3 nucleotide sequence: TGTGCCAGTAGTATGCAATCCCAGGGAAACACCGGGGAGCTGTTTTTT. This codes for CASSMQSQGNTGELFF.

This clonotype was seen a few times. Being one base from a much bigger clone, this may be a read error. This chain connects TRBV25-1 to TRBJ1-6; the D gene is possibly TRBD1 (5 bases). Germline V lookup: CDR1 MGHDK, CDR2 SYGVNS. The CDR3 covers 17 residues. The CDR3 region has the DNA TGTGCCAGCAGTCTCGGGACGGGGAGCTCCTATAATTCACACCTCCACTTT. This gives the protein CASSLGTGSSYNSHLHF.

The table lists this clonotype with many counts. The chain is built from TRBV6-1 and TRBJ2-7; D is possibly TRBD1 or TRBD2 (5 bases each). CDR3 length: 14 amino acids. The V gene's germline CDR1 is MNHNS and CDR2 SASEGT. V was cut by 10 bases and J by 1 base, with 17 bases left in between. CDR3 loop: CATSGTETSYEQYF. DNA for the CDR3: TGTGCCACCTCCGGGACCGAAACGTCCTACGAGCAGTACTTC.

In this sample, this clonotype turned up many times. V gene TRBV11-2 combines with J gene TRBJ1-1; tentative D call: TRBD1 (6 bases). CDR3 length: 16 amino acids. Germline assignment: CDR1 SGHAT and CDR2 FQNNGV. Trimming pared 0 bases from V and 1 base from J, leaving 12 bases between. CDR3 region: CASSLDHRAENTEAFF. Here the CDR3 DNA reads TGTGCCAGCAGCTTAGATCACAGGGCAGAGAACACTGAAGCTTTCTTT.

The sample holds many counts of this clonotype. A single base separates this from a much larger clone, so it may be a read error. This chain links TRBV27 with TRBJ1-5; 7 bases map to TRBD1. Germline trimming cut 4 bases from V and 4 bases from J; bases unmatched to any gene: 1. The germline V gene has CDR1 MNHEY and CDR2 SMNVEV (reference sequence). The length of the CDR3 is 13 residues. In DNA, the CDR3 is TGTGCCAGCAGTTGGGACAGAAATCAGCCCCAGCATTTT. Translating gives CASSWDRNQPQHF.

Ten or more counts support this clonotype. This chain joins TRBV19 and TRBJ2-5; D uncertain. Germline V gene sequence: CDR1 LNHDA, CDR2 SQIVND (reference sequence). Trimming stripped 5 bases from V and 0 bases from J, with 7 bases between. CDR3 size: 13 residues. CDR3 amino acids: CASSRQYQETQYF. CDR3 nucleotides: TGTGCCAGTAGTCGGCAGTACCAAGAGACCCAGTACTTC.

The chain uses TRBV6-1 and TRBJ2-7; the match to TRBD2 covers 10 bases. The ends lost 7 bases at V and 2 bases at J; junction bases unmatched: 8. The CDR3 is made up of 15 amino acids. The germline gives CDR1 MNHNS, CDR2 SASEGT. CDR3: CASTDLAGATYEQYF. CDR3 sequence (DNA): TGTGCCAGCACGGATCTAGCGGGGGCTACCTACGAGCAGTACTTC.

A few counts support this clonotype. The rearrangement links TRBV29-1 to TRBJ2-7, with 10 bases identical to TRBD2. V lost 0 bases, J lost 6 bases, and 8 bases stayed unmatched. The CDR3 is made up of 15 amino acids. Per germline, CDR1 SQVTM and CDR2 ANQGSEA. The CDR3 coding sequence is TGCAGCGTTGAAGATCGGAAACTAGCGGGAACCGAGCAGTACTTC. Its translation: CSVEDRKLAGTEQYF.

Ten or more counts support this clonotype. The CDR3 spells CASSQASWDKHQETQYF. Written as DNA, the CDR3 is TGCGCCAGCAGCCAAGCCTCGTGGGACAAACACCAAGAGACCCAGTACTTC. J is TRBJ2-5 and V is TRBV4-1, with D possibly TRBD1 on 6 matching bases. The germline V gene encodes CDR1 MGHRA and CDR2 YSYEKL. V was shortened by 1 base and J by 0 bases, with 15 bases between the two germline ends. CDR3 length: 17 residues.

A remark on this clonotype: Since the CDR3 does not end with the conserved phenylalanine or tryptophan, this likely comes from a read error. The chain has TRBV6-2 or TRBV6-3 and TRBJ2-2; TRBD2 agrees at 13 bases. Looked up from germline, CDR1 is MNHEY and CDR2 is SVGEGT. V trimming: 8 bases; J trimming: 9 bases; junction bases outside the gene matches: 9. The CDR3 covers 15 residues. This CDR3 reads CASVGTSGMVRELFL. As DNA, the CDR3 is TGTGCCAGCGTGGGGACTAGCGGGATGGTACGGGAGCTGTTTTTG.

At least ten counts were recorded for this clonotype. The V gene is TRBV6-6, the J gene TRBJ2-7; D remains unclear. Looked up from germline, CDR1 is MNHNY and CDR2 is SVGAGI (reference sequence). The CDR3 is 13 amino acids. V lost 0 bases to trimming and J lost 6 bases, with 9 bases between them. The CDR3 region has the DNA TGTGCCAGCAGTTACTCGTCTAGGCTCGAGCAGTACTTC. Its translation is CASSYSSRLEQYF.

This clonotype was seen ten or more times. The chain couples TRBV11-2 to TRBJ1-6, with TRBD1 identical over 8 bases. Germline V gene data show CDR1 as SGHAT and CDR2 as FQNNGV. J was trimmed by 4 bases and V by 8 bases; bases with no gene match: 7. CDR3 size: 15 residues. CDR3 coding DNA: TGTGCCAGCGCCAAAGGACAGGGTTATAATTCACCCCTCCACTTT. Residues: CASAKGQGYNSPLHF.

This clonotype was seen at least ten times. V is TRBV24-1 and J is TRBJ2-7, with a tentative D call TRBD2 (6 bases). This CDR3 contains 13 residues. In germline, CDR1 is KGHDR, CDR2 SFDVKD. V lost 4 bases and J lost 4, with 10 bases in between. The CDR3 region has the DNA TGTGCCACCAGTGACCTGACTAGTTACGAGCAGTACTTC. It encodes CATSDLTSYEQYF.

This clonotype has ten or more counts. This chain links TRBV15 with TRBJ2-2; D remains ambiguous. Germline CDR1 is LNHNV and CDR2 is YYDKDF (reference sequence). The V end was cut by 0 bases, the J end by 1 base, with 15 bases between. This CDR3 spans 18 amino acids. In nucleotides, the CDR3 is TGTGCCACCAGCAGAGATCTAATAACAGCCTTGAACACCGGGGAGCTGTTTTTT. Encoded protein: CATSRDLITALNTGELFF.

This clonotype appeared a single time. The chain carries TRBV12-3 or TRBV12-4 and TRBJ1-1, with D unresolved. CDR3 length equals 10 residues. V was trimmed by 8 bases and J by 5 bases, leaving 6 bases between them. In nucleotides, the CDR3 is TGTGCCAGCTGTGGAACTGAAGCTTTCTTT. It is translated as CASCGTEAFF.

This clonotype was counted only a few times. This chain joins TRBV18 and TRBJ1-2; a weak D match, TRBD1 (6 bases). The germline V and J ends were trimmed by 0 bases and 8 bases, with 19 bases remaining between them. Germline V gives CDR1 KGHSH, CDR2 LQKENI. The CDR3 loop spans 16 amino acids. The CDR3 is CASSPPNREGRGGYTF. CDR3 coding DNA: TGTGCCAGCTCACCACCGAACAGGGAGGGTCGTGGCGGCTACACCTTC.

This clonotype was counted many times. V and J are TRBV29-1 and TRBJ1-2, with 7 positions matching TRBD1. V shed 6 bases and J 8 bases; nucleotides not matched to a gene: 9. Germline V lookup: CDR1 SQVTM, CDR2 ANQGSEA. This CDR3 region has 12 residues. The CDR3 is CSVDRELRGYTF. CDR3 in DNA: TGCAGCGTCGACAGGGAATTGAGGGGCTACACCTTC.

This clonotype was recorded many times. This rearrangement joins TRBV12-3 or TRBV12-4 to TRBJ2-4; D may be TRBD2 (5 bases). Trimming cost V 5 bases and J 13 bases, with 12 bases left between them. The CDR3 runs 11 residues. The CDR3 nucleotides are TGTGCCAGCAGTCCAGAGGGCCCCCAGTACTTC. Its protein is CASSPEGPQYF.

The genes are TRBV12-3 or TRBV12-4 and TRBJ2-7, with D possibly being TRBD1 (5 bases). The CDR3 consists of 14 residues. Between the trimmed V and J ends, which lost 3 bases and 2 bases, there was a span of 11 bases. CDR3: CASSFNRLTYEQYF. The CDR3 region has the DNA TGTGCCAGCAGTTTCAACAGGCTCACCTACGAGCAGTACTTC.